The clone carrying this T cell receptor (beta chain) was seen a handful of times. TCRdb reprocessed the RACE reads via MiXCR and lists one record per CDR3 protein. Of 55,000 to 75,000 distinct CDR3 sequences in the sample, roughly 12% were seen once. The sample comes from a study of human T cells and chemical hapten exposure. After removal of 6 bases from V and 5 bases from J, the junction contained 7 bases not matched to a gene. There are 15 residues in the CDR3. Per the germline V gene, CDR1 is MDHEN and CDR2 is SYDVKM. The time point: patch test 3, about 24 weeks after DPC sensitization. Documented treatment: therapeutic diphenylcyclopropenone sensitization with weekly scalp DPC. Drawing of blood took place ahead of applying each patch test.

V usage is TRBV28 and J usage is TRBJ1-6; 7 bases map to TRBD1. This TCR came from a man aged 25 to 40 with alopecia areata. Some clones in this sample may be carry-over from other donors' samples. Specimen: whole blood, collected in connection with sensitization to the hapten diphenylcyclopropenone (DPC). CDR3 region: CASSFMGTDNSPLHF. The CDR3 nucleotides are TGTGCCAGCAGCTTTATGGGGACAGATAATTCACCCCTCCACTTT.